These 27 T cell receptor beta chains were sequenced from one sample in a study of CD8+CD57+ T cells in acquired aplastic anemia. Selection for sequencing was limited to patients who had shown CD8+CD57+ cell expansion by flow cytometry. Using genomic DNA as the template, TCR beta VDJ and CDR3 profiling was carried out. TCRdb analysed the reads with MiXCR anew, one entry per CDR3 protein. Among fewer than 300,000 distinct CDR3 sequences listed, roughly 82% were seen once. The sequenced sample was sorted CD4+, CD8+, or CD8+CD57+ T cells (not recorded which) from PBMCs. The receptors here all came from a human donor with aplastic anemia.

To note about this clonotype: The germline gene is not matched at one end of the junction; a read error may be the cause. V is TRBV7-2 and J is TRBJ2-3; TRBD2 might be the D (6 bases). This CDR3 is 14 amino acids long. Germline V gene lookup returns CDR1 SGHTA and CDR2 FQGNSA. In DNA form, the CDR3 reads TGTGCCAGCAGCCTAGCGAGCGATACCTACAATGAGCATTTT. Protein: CASSLASDTYNEHF.

With regard to this clonotype: No conserved phenylalanine or tryptophan ends this CDR3, so it is likely a read error. V and J are TRBV2 and TRBJ2-1; possible D gene TRBD2, 6 bases. The end of the DNA aligns better with TRBJ2-7, so the J call may be wrong. This CDR3 is built from 13 residues. The germline V gene has CDR1 SNHLY and CDR2 FYNNEI. The DNA of the CDR3 is TGTGCCAGCAGTGATGGGGGGATCCAGGAGCAGTACGAC. Translation gives CASSDGGIQEQYD.

Points on this clonotype: One end of the junction does not line up with germline, which may come from a read error. J is TRBJ2-5 and V is TRBV7-8; D possibly matches TRBD1 or TRBD2 (7 bases each). The CDR3 runs 12 residues. Per the germline V gene, CDR1 is SGHVS and CDR2 is FQNEAQ. CDR3 nucleotides: TGTGCCAGAAAGGGGGCGGGAGAGACCGATAACTTC. It translates to CARKGAGETDNF.

This clonotype has just one count. The J gene is TRBJ2-1, the V gene TRBV29-1, with a possible D match to TRBD2 (5 bases). The V gene's germline CDR1 is SQVTM and CDR2 ANQGSEA. The length of the CDR3 is 12 residues. V lost 2 bases and J 8 bases, leaving 10 bases between the germline ends. This CDR3 is CSVERGNDEQFF. CDR3 in DNA: TGCAGCGTTGAAAGAGGGAACGATGAGCAGTTCTTC.

Note on this clonotype: The CDR3 end shows no conserved phenylalanine or tryptophan, and so a read error is likely. The DNA is left out, because the CDR3 cannot be placed on it with certainty; the CDR3 is given as TCRdb lists it. The V and J genes are TRBV7-2 and TRBJ2-5; the table gives TRBD1 as D, unverified against the DNA. Germline values: CDR1 SGHTA, CDR2 FQGNSA. The CDR3 has 12 residues if both end residues are counted. The CDR3 sequence: CATSSRGVSQYI.

Worth noting for this clonotype: The junction differs from germline at one of its ends, possibly a read error. V is TRBV7-8 and J is TRBJ1-4; D uncertain. The V gene's germline CDR1 is SGHVS and CDR2 FQNEAQ. This CDR3 region has 16 residues. The DNA for the CDR3 is TGTGCCAGCAGTCCTCGAGAGGGCTGGGCTAATGAAAAGCTGTTTTTT. It yields the protein CASSPREGWANEKLFF.

This clonotype was seen a few times. The rearrangement joins TRBV7-9 to TRBJ2-7; D is unclear. CDR1 SEHNR and CDR2 FQNEAQ come from the germline V gene (reference sequence). Between the trimmed V and J ends, which lost 0 bases and 2 bases, there was a span of 20 bases. The length of the CDR3 is 18 residues. The CDR3 DNA reads as TGTGCCAGCAGCTTAGCCCACGGCACAAAAGAGACCCCCTACGAGCAGTACGTC. Protein product: CASSLAHGTKETPYEQYV.

The chain couples TRBV9 to TRBJ2-7; D might be TRBD2 (5 bases). Germline V gives CDR1 SGDLS, CDR2 YYNGEE. CDR3 length equals 11 residues. V was shortened by 4 bases and J by 6 bases, with 8 bases between the two germline ends. CDR3 protein: CASSPSGEQYF. CDR3 sequence (DNA): TGTGCCAGCAGCCCCAGCGGCGAGCAGTACTTC.

The gene calls are TRBV12-3 or TRBV12-4 and TRBJ2-4; D is ambiguous. The length of the CDR3 is 12 residues. Trimming stripped 7 bases from V and 7 bases from J, with 11 bases between. The CDR3 is CASTTAGNIQYF. The CDR3 DNA follows: TGTGCCAGCACCACAGCTGGGAACATTCAGTACTTC.

Details on this clonotype: The junction departs from germline at one end; a sequencing error may be responsible. The V and J genes are TRBV7-8 and TRBJ2-7, with D perhaps being TRBD1 or TRBD2 (5 bases each). The CDR3 extends over 14 amino acids. Germline-derived CDR1 and CDR2 are SGHVS and FQNEAQ. The CDR3 protein is CASKFTGGHYKQYF. In nucleotides, the CDR3 is TGTGCCAGCAAGTTCACAGGAGGTCACTACAAGCAGTACTTC.

V and J are TRBV7-8 and TRBJ2-3; no firm D call. This CDR3 has 14 amino acids. V lost 0 bases and J 15 bases, leaving 19 bases between the germline ends. Germline V gene lookup returns CDR1 SGHVS and CDR2 FQNEAQ. The DNA for the CDR3 is TGTGCCAGCAGCTTAGCGCGAGTGCCCACTAAAGCTTATTTT. Protein sequence: CASSLARVPTKAYF.

About this clonotype itself: The final CDR3 position lacks the conserved phenylalanine or tryptophan, pointing to a likely read error. Because the CDR3's place on the DNA is in doubt, the DNA is left out and the CDR3 is given as listed by TCRdb. V gene TRBV2 combines with J gene TRBJ2-1; no check of the table's D call, TRBD1, against the DNA was made. The CDR3 spans 16 residues, counting both ends. Per the germline V gene, CDR1 is SNHLY and CDR2 is FYNNEI. This chain's CDR3 is CASGDGGTNTQYFEPG.

Notes on this clonotype: The CDR3 does not end in the conserved phenylalanine or tryptophan, so this is likely a read error. The DNA is omitted, as the CDR3 cannot be located on it reliably, and the CDR3 follows TCRdb's listing. The chain uses TRBV2 and TRBJ2-6; the listed D gene, TRBD1, was not tested against the DNA. From germline, CDR1 is SNHLY and CDR2 FYNNEI. The CDR3 region is 16 residues in length, termini included. CDR3 sequence: CASGVGGTDTQYFGPC.

The rearrangement links TRBV29-1 to TRBJ2-7, with a weak D call TRBD1 (6 bases). The V gene's germline CDR1 is SQVTM and CDR2 ANQGSEA. V was pared by 3 bases and J by 5 bases, with 11 bases between. The CDR3 extends over 12 amino acids. CDR3 in amino acids: CSVEGATDEQYV. As DNA, the CDR3 is TGCAGCGTTGAGGGGGCTACAGACGAGCAGTACGTC.

This clonotype turned up a few times. Given the absence of the conserved phenylalanine or tryptophan at the CDR3 end, a read error is likely. No DNA is shown, since the ends of the CDR3 on it are uncertain; the CDR3 is the one TCRdb lists. V usage is TRBV12-3 or TRBV12-4 and J usage is TRBJ2-1. Both ends counted, the CDR3 spans 8 residues. CDR3 sequence reads: CASSLALS.

On this clonotype: The germline gene is not matched at one end of the junction; a read error may be the cause. This rearrangement joins TRBV15 to TRBJ1-2; D call uncertain. Germline V gene data show CDR1 as LNHNV and CDR2 as YYDKDF (reference sequence). CDR3 length: 15 residues. The CDR3 reads CATSMARHGDNGHIF. In DNA, the CDR3 is TGTGCCACCAGCATGGCTAGACACGGCGACAATGGCCACATCTTC.

Concerning this clonotype: One junction end does not reproduce the germline sequence, and a read error may be involved. V gene TRBV9 combines with J gene TRBJ1-2, with D possibly being TRBD1 (5 bases). CDR3 length equals 13 residues. CDR1 and CDR2 from the germline V gene are SGDLS and YYNGEE. CDR3 DNA: TGTGCCAGCGGATTAGGGGCGGGCTATGGGTACACCTTC. It is translated as CASGLGAGYGYTF. The whole variable domain, remainder taken from reference TRBV9 and TRBJ1-2, is DSGVTQTPKHLITATGQRVTLRCSPRSGDLSVYWYQQSLDQGLQFLIQYYNGEERAKGNILERFSAQQFPDLHSELNLSSLELGDSALYFCASGLGAGYGYTFGSGTRLTVV.

The genes are TRBV19 and TRBJ2-1, with D possibly being TRBD2 (5 bases). The germline V gene encodes CDR1 LNHDA and CDR2 SQIVND (reference sequence). The V and J ends lost 5 bases and 8 bases respectively, with 13 bases between them. The CDR3 loop spans 13 amino acids. CDR3 DNA: TGTGCCAGTAGTGCTGCACGGGGTGATGAGCAGTTCTTC. The encoded protein is CASSAARGDEQFF.

This chain uses TRBV9 with TRBJ2-7; D not certain. Germline V lookup: CDR1 SGDLS, CDR2 YYNGEE. Deletions cut 5 bases from V and 3 bases from J, with 6 bases between. The CDR3 is 11 residues long. CDR3 sequence (DNA): TGTGCCAGCAGTCCCCTCTACGAGCAGTACGTC. It codes for CASSPLYEQYV.

The chain is built from TRBV9 and TRBJ2-3; 13 positions agree with TRBD2. The V segment lost 4 bases and the J segment 4 bases; nucleotides outside the gene matches: 6. The CDR3 contains 16 residues. CDR1 and CDR2 (germline): SGDLS, YYNGEE. The CDR3 DNA sequence: TGTGCCAGCAGCCCCAGGACTAGCGGGAGTCCAGATACGCAGTATTTT. Encoded protein: CASSPRTSGSPDTQYF. Full variable domain (outside the CDR3, taken from reference TRBV9 and TRBJ2-3): DSGVTQTPKHLITATGQRVTLRCSPRSGDLSVYWYQQSLDQGLQFLIQYYNGEERAKGNILERFSAQQFPDLHSELNLSSLELGDSALYFCASSPRTSGSPDTQYFGPGTRLTVL.

A note on this clonotype: Here the CDR3 omits its conserved ending phenylalanine or tryptophan, so a read error is the likely source. The DNA is left out, because the CDR3 cannot be placed on it with certainty; the CDR3 is given as TCRdb lists it. V and J are TRBV2 and TRBJ1-5; TRBD1, as called in the table, went unchecked against the DNA. The CDR3 adds up to 15 amino acids, both ends counted. Germline CDR1 is SNHLY and CDR2 is FYNNEI. The CDR3 reads CASGVGGTDTQHLRP.

V gene TRBV19 combines with J gene TRBJ1-3; D may be TRBD1 (6 bases). Trimming left V 8 bases short and J 1 base short, with 15 bases between. Germline CDR1 reads LNHDA; CDR2 reads SQIVND (reference sequence). This CDR3 comprises 15 residues. For the CDR3, the DNA is TGTGCCAGTTCCCATCCGAGGGGGTCTGGAAACACCATATATTTT. Protein product: CASSHPRGSGNTIYF.

As concerns this clonotype: Because the CDR3 is missing its conserved closing phenylalanine or tryptophan, this is likely a read error. The DNA is left out, because the CDR3 cannot be placed on it with certainty; the CDR3 is given as TCRdb lists it. This sequence joins TRBV7-9 and TRBJ2-3; the tabulated D call, TRBD1, remains unverified against the DNA. The CDR3 is 13 amino acids in total, end residues counted. Germline lookup yields CDR1 SEHNR and CDR2 FQNEAQ (reference sequence). CDR3 region: CASSGGGGANYGY.

With regard to this clonotype: Its ends do not fully match the called genes, so a read error is possible. The chain joins TRBV2 to TRBJ2-3; D not certain. CDR3 length equals 14 residues. Germline CDR1 and CDR2: SNHLY and FYNNEI. As DNA, the CDR3 is TGTGCCAGCAGTCCGACGCCAGATCCCCAGTCGCAGGACTTT. Translation: CASSPTPDPQSQDF.

V usage is TRBV20-1 and J usage is TRBJ1-4; TRBD1 is a possible D gene (5 bases). The CDR3 spans 15 residues. Germline V gives CDR1 DFQATT, CDR2 SNEGSKA (reference sequence). The germline V and J ends were trimmed by 6 bases and 6 bases, with 20 bases remaining between them. CDR3 in amino acids: CSASSWDRGDEKLFF. DNA for the CDR3: TGCAGTGCCAGTAGTTGGGACCGCGGAGATGAAAAACTGTTTTTT.

Worth noting for this clonotype: The conserved final phenylalanine or tryptophan is absent from the CDR3, which likely points to a read error. No DNA is shown, since the ends of the CDR3 on it are uncertain; the CDR3 is the one TCRdb lists. The rearrangement joins TRBV19 to TRBJ1-2; the table assigns TRBD1, which was not confirmed against the DNA. Germline CDR1 is LNHDA and CDR2 is SQIVND (reference sequence). Ends included, the CDR3 has 15 residues. CDR3 amino acids: CASSLTGTADSGFAH.

The rearrangement links TRBV7-9 to TRBJ1-2; D gene uncertain. Trimming cost V 3 bases and J 13 bases, with 24 bases left between them. Germline V gene sequence: CDR1 SEHNR, CDR2 FQNEAQ (reference sequence). The CDR3 runs to 15 residues. DNA for the CDR3: TGTGCCAGCAGCTTGACGGGTAGCTCCGGGGATGGCGTCACCTTC. This codes for CASSLTGSSGDGVTF.